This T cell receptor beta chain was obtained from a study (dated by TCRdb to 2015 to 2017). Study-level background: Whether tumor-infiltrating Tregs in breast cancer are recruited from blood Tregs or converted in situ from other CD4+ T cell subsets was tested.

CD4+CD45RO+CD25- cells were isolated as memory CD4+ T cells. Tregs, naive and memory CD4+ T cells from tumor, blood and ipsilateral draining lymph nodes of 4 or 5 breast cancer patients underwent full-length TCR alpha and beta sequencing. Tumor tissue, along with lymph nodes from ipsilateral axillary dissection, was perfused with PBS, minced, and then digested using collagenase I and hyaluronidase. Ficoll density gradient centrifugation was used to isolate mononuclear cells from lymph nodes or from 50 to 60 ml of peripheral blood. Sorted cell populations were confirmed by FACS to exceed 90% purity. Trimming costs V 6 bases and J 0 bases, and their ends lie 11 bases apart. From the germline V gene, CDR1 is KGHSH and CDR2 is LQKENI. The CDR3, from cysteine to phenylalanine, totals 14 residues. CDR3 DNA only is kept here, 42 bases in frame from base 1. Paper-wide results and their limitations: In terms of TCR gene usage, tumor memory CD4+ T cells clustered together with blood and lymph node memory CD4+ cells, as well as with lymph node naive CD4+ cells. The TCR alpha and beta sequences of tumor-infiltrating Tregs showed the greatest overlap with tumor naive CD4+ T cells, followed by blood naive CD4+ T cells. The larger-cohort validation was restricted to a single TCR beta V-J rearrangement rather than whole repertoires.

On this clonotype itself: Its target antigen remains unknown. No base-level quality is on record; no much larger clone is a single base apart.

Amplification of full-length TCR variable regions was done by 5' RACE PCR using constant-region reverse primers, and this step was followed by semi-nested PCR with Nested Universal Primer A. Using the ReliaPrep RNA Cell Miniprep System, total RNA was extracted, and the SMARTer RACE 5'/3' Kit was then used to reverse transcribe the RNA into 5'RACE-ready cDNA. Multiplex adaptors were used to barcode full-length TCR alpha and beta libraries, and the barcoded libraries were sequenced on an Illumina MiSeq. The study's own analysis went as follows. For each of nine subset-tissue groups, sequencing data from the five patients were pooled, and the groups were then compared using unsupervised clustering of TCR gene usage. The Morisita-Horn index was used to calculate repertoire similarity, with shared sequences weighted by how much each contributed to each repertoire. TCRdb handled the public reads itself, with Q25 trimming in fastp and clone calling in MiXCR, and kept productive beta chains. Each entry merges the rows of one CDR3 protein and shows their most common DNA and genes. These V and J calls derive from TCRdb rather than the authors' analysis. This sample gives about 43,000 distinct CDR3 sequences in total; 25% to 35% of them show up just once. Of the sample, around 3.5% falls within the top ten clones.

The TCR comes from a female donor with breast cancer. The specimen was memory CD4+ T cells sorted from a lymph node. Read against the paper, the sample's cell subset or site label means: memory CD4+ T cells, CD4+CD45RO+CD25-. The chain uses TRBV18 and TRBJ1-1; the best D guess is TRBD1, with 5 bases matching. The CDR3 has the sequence CASSQGHLNTEAFF. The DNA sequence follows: TGTGCCAGCTCGCAAGGACACCTGAACACTGAAGCTTTCTTT.